The T cell receptor beta chain under discussion was sequenced for a study of blood T cells in healthy people across ages. At the level of the study: About one barcoded beta molecule per two T cells came from capture by template switching.

Each sample gave at least 6 million isolated PBMCs. Per the germline V gene, CDR1 is LNHDA and CDR2 is SQIVND (reference sequence). The CDR3 length is 15 residues. Overall study findings and caveats: Higher diversity, along with more naive CD4+ cells, distinguished long-lived donors from aged donors.

A second PCR of about 6 to 11 cycles used a sample-barcoded 5' primer and a J-beta primer mix. Each cDNA molecule was tagged by a template-switch adaptor that had 12 random nucleotides. Each CDR3 protein is one row after TCRdb ran MiXCR on the 5' RACE reads. The top ten clones hold about 6.3% of a sample with about 1.4 million distinct CDR3 sequences, roughly 60% of them seen once. Remarks on this clonotype: The antigen is unknown. One junction end disagrees with the germline gene, perhaps due to a read error.

This receptor was identified in a man younger than 35 in good health. This sequence joins TRBV19 and TRBJ2-7; D possibly corresponds to TRBD1 (6 bases). The sample was blood. CDR3 in amino acids: CASSPRGPSSYEKYF. In DNA, the CDR3 is TGTGCCAGTAGCCCCAGGGGCCCGAGCTCCTACGAGAAGTACTTC.